This TCR beta chain was captured in a study of metastatic and nonmetastatic thyroid tumors. This clone was seen many times. The entire patient cohort was treatment-naive prior to thyroid surgery. This CDR3 region has 12 residues. Per the germline V gene, CDR1 is LGHNA and CDR2 is YNFKEQ. The V gene lost 0 bases and the J gene lost 4 bases, with 4 bases spanning the gap. In the authors' methods: CDR3 was compared across clinicopathological groups, and the resulting differences were used to build a distant-metastasis classifier for papillary thyroid cancer. MiXCR re-clonotyped the PCR reads for TCRdb. TCRdb, rather than the study authors, made the V and J calls. The sample records around 20,000 clones, roughly an eighth being singletons.

This receptor was obtained from a female donor with papillary thyroid cancer or a benign thyroid nodule (not recorded which). Some clones in this sample may be carry-over from other donors' samples. The chain carries TRBV4-2 and TRBJ2-7; unclear D gene. The sequencing input was blood. The CDR3 DNA reads TGTGCCAGCAGCCAAGAGGGATACGAGCAGTACTTC. It yields the protein CASSQEGYEQYF.